In this sample, the clone carrying this T cell receptor (beta chain) turned up a few times. Antigen specificity is unknown. This record belongs to a study of T-cell memory formation after mild COVID-19. Study as a whole: TCR clusters showed largely donor specificity. Study-level results: The CD4+ clones that contracted clustered mainly within CM and EM, and the CD8+ clones concentrated in EMRA. Specificity for SARS-CoV-2 was not confirmed among the second-wave clones peaking on day 37.

V was clipped by 6 bases and J by 5 bases, with 18 bases between them. CDR3 length: 15 amino acids. Libraries for TCRalpha and TCRbeta carried sample barcodes and unique molecular identifiers via 5'RACE. TCRdb recomputed calls from the 5' RACE reads with MiXCR, one row per CDR3 protein. The sample yields about 410,000 distinct CDR3 sequences, more than 20% seen once. The TCR sequence derives from an adult woman who had mild COVID-19 (a few samples of this study predate the infection). Cell type and time point are not known. Sample: PBMCs or a T cell subset sorted from them (not recorded which). The rearrangement joins TRBV12-3 or TRBV12-4 to TRBJ2-3, with D perhaps TRBD2 (6 bases). The CDR3 sequence is CASSLAPLGVDTQYF. CDR3 DNA sequence: TGTGCCAGCAGCCTAGCGCCCCTTGGGGTAGATACGCAGTATTTT.